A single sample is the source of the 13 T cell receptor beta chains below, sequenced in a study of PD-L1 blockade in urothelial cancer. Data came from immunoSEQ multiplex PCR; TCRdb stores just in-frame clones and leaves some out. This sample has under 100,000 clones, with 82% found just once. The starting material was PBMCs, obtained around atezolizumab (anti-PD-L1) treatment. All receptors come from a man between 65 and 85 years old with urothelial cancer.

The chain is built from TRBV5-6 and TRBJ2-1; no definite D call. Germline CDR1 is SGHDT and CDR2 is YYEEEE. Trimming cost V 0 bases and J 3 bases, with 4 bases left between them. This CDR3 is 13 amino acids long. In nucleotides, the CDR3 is TGTGCCAGCAGCTTGGGAGTCTACAATGAGCAGTTCTTC. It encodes CASSLGVYNEQFF. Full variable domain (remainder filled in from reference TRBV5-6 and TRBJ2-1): DAGVTQSPTHLIKTRGQQVTLRCSPKSGHDTVSWYQQALGQGPQFIFQYYEEEERQRGNFPDRFSGHQFPNYSSELNVNALLLGDSALYLCASSLGVYNEQFFGPGTRLTVL.

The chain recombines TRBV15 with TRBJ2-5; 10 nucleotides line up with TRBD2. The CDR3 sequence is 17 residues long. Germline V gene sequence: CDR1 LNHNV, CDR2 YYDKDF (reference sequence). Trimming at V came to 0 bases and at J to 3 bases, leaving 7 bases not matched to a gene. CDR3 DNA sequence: TGTGCCACCAGCAGAGACTCGGGACTAGCGTCAAAAGAGACCCAGTACTTC. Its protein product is CATSRDSGLASKETQYF.

CDR3 sequence (DNA): TGTGCCTCCAGAGGGTTTTCGGGGGACGAGCAGTACTTC. Residues: CASRGFSGDEQYF. The chain combines TRBV7-9 with TRBJ2-7; maybe TRBD2 (6 bases). The CDR3 length is 13 residues. The germline V gene has CDR1 SEHNR and CDR2 FQNEAQ (reference sequence). V dropped 11 bases and J dropped 5 bases, with 19 bases sitting between them.

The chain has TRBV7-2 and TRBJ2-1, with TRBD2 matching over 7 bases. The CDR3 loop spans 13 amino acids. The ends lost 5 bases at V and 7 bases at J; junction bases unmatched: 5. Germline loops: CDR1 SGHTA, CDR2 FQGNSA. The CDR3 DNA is TGTGCCAGCAGCCGGGACTACAGAAATGAGCAGTTCTTC. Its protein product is CASSRDYRNEQFF.

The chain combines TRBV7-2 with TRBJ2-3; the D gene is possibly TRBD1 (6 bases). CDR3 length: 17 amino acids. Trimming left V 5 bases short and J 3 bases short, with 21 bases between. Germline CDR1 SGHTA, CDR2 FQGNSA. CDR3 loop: CASSRLRLIDRTDTQYF. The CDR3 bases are TGTGCCAGCAGCCGTCTCCGACTCATCGACAGGACAGATACGCAGTATTTT.

This CDR3 is CASSMSSGLGNTEAFF. In DNA form, the CDR3 reads TGTGCCAGTAGTATGAGTTCGGGTCTAGGAAACACTGAAGCTTTCTTT. This chain connects TRBV19 to TRBJ1-1; D is undetermined. The CDR3 has 16 amino acids. The germline CDR1 and CDR2 sequences are LNHDA and SQIVND (reference sequence). Trimming removed 3 bases at V and 2 bases at J, with 16 bases between.

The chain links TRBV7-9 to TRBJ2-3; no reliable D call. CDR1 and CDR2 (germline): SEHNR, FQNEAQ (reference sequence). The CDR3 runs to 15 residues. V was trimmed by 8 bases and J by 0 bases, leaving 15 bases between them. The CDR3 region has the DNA TGTGCCAGCGCAAGCACAGCAGAAAGCACAGATACGCAGTATTTT. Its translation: CASASTAESTDTQYF.

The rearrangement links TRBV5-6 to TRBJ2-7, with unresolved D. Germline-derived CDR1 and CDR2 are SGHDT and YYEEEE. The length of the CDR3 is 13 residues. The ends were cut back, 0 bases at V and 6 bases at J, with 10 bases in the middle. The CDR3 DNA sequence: TGTGCCAGCAGCTTGGATATACATCCCGAGCAGTACTTC. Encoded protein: CASSLDIHPEQYF.

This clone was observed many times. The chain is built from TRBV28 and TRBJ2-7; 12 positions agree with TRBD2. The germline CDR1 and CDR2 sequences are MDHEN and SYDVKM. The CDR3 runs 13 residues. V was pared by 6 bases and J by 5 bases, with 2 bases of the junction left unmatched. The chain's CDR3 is CASRWTSGNEQYF. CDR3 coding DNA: TGTGCCAGCAGGTGGACTAGCGGGAACGAGCAGTACTTC.

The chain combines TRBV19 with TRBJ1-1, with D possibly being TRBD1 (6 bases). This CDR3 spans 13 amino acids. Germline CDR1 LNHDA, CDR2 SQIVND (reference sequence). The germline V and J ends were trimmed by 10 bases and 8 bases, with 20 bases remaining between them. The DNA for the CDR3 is TGTGCCATCTCCGGGACACCAAAGGGGGAAGCTTTCTTT. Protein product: CAISGTPKGEAFF. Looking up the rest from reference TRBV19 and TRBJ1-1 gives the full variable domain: DGGITQSPKYLFRKEGQNVTLSCEQNLNHDAMYWYRQDPGQGLRLIYYSQIVNDFQKGDIAEGYSVSREKKESFPLTVTSAQKNPTAFYLCAISGTPKGEAFFGQGTRLTVV.

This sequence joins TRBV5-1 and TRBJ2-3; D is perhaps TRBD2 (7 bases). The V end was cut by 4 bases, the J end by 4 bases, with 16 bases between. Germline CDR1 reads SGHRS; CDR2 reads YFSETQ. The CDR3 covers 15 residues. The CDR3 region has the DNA TGCGCCAGCAGCGGTATGGGGGGGGCCCCAGATACGCAGTATTTT. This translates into CASSGMGGAPDTQYF.

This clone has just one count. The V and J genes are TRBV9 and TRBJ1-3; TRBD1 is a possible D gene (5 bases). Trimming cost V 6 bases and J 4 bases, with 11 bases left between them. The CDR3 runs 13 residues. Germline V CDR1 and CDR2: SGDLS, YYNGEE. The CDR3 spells CASTGSPGNTIYF. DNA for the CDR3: TGTGCCAGCACAGGGTCTCCCGGAAACACCATATATTTT.

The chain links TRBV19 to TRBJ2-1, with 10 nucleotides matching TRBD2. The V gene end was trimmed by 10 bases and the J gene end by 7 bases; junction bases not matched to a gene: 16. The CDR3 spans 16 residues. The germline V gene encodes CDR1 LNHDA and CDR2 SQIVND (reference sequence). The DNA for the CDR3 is TGTGCCACCTCTGGGGCTAGCGGGAGCCTGGGAAATGAGCAGTTCTTC. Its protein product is CATSGASGSLGNEQFF. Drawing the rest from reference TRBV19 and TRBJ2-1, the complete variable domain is DGGITQSPKYLFRKEGQNVTLSCEQNLNHDAMYWYRQDPGQGLRLIYYSQIVNDFQKGDIAEGYSVSREKKESFPLTVTSAQKNPTAFYLCATSGASGSLGNEQFFGPGTRLTVL.